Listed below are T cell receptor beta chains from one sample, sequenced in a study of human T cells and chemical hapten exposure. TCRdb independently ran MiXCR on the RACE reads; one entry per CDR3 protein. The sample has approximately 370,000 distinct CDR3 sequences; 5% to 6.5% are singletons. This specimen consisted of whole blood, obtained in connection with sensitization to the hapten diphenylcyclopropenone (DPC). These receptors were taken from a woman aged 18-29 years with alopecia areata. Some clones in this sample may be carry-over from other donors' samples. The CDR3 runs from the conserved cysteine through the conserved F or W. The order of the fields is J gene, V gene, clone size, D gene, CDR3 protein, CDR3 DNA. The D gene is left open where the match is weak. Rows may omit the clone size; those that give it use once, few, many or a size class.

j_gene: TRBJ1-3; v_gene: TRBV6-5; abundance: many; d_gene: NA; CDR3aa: CASRSGYRNTIYF; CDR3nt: TGTGCCAGCAGATCAGGGTATCGAAACACCATATATTTT
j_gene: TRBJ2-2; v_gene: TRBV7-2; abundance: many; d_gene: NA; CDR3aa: CASSLYQGRTGELFF; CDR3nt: TGTGCCAGCAGCTTATATCAGGGGCGCACCGGGGAGCTGTTTTTT
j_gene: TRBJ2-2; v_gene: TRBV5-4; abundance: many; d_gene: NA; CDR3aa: CASSFGLSTGELFF; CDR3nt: TGTGCCAGCAGCTTTGGTCTTTCCACCGGGGAGCTGTTTTTT
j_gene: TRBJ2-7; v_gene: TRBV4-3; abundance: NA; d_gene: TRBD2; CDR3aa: CASSQEGGSNYEQYF; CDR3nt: TGCGCCAGCAGCCAAGAGGGGGGGTCCAACTACGAGCAGTACTTC
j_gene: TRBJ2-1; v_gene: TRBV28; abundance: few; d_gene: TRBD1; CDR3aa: CATGQGSGQFF; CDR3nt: TGTGCCACCGGACAGGGATCGGGGCAGTTCTTC
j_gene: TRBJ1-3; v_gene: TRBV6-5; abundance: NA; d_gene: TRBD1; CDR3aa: CASSYRSNRDSGSGNTIYF; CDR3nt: TGTGCCAGCAGTTACCGCAGTAATAGGGACAGTGGCTCTGGAAACACCATATATTTT
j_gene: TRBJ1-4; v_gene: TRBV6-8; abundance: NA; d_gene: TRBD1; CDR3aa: CASSSGQGTNEKLFF; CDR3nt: TGTGCCAGCAGTAGCGGACAGGGAACTAATGAAAAACTGTTTTTT
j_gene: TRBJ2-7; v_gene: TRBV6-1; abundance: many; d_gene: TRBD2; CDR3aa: CASRLAGGSYEQYF; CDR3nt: TGTGCCAGCAGGCTAGCGGGGGGTTCCTACGAGCAGTACTTC
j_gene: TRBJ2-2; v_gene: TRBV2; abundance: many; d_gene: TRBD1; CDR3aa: CASRSGTGVGELFF; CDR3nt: TGTGCCAGCAGATCCGGGACAGGGGTCGGGGAGCTGTTTTTT
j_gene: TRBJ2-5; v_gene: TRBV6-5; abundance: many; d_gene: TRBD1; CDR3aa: CASSYSIRQGQETQYF; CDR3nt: TGTGCCAGCAGTTACTCGATCAGACAGGGGCAAGAGACCCAGTACTTC
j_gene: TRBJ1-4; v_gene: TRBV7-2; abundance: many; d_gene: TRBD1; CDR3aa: CASSLRQGGDITNEKLFF; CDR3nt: TGTGCCAGCAGCCTGAGACAGGGCGGGGATATAACTAATGAAAAACTGTTTTTT
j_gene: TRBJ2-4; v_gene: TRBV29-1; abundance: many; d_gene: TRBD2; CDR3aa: CSGTRGNIQYF; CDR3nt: TGCAGCGGGACTAGAGGAAACATTCAGTACTTC
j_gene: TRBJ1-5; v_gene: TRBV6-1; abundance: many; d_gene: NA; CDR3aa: CASSHNQPQHF; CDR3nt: TGTGCCAGCAGCCATAATCAGCCCCAGCATTTT
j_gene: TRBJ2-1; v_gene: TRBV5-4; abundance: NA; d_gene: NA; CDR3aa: CASSYGWGSEQFF; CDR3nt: TGTGCCAGCAGCTATGGGTGGGGCAGTGAGCAGTTCTTC
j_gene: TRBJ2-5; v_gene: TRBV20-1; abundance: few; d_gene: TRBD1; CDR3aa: CSGGRDRAETQYF; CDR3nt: TGCAGTGGAGGGCGGGACAGGGCAGAGACCCAGTACTTC
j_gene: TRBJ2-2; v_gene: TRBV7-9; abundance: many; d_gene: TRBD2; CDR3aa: CASSLPTSGERKTPNTGELFF; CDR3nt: TGTGCCAGCAGCCTACCGACTAGCGGGGAGCGGAAGACACCGAACACCGGGGAGCTGTTTTTT
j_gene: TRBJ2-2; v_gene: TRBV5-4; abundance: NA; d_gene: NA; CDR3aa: CASSLDIGELFF; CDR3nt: TGTGCCAGCAGCTTGGATATCGGGGAGCTGTTTTTT
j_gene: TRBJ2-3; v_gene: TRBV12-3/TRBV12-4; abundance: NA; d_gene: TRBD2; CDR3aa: CTSLRTGSGGAPDTQYF; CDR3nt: TGTACCAGCCTTCGAACGGGTAGCGGGGGGGCCCCAGATACGCAGTATTTT
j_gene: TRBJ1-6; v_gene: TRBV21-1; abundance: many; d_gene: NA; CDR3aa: CASTLTSPLHF; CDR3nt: TGTGCCAGCACCCTAACATCACCCCTCCACTTT
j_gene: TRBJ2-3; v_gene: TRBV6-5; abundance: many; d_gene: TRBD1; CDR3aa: CASSYSLPEGQGSSSTDTQYF; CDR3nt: TGTGCCAGCAGTTACTCGTTGCCCGAGGGACAGGGATCGTCTAGCACAGATACGCAGTATTTT
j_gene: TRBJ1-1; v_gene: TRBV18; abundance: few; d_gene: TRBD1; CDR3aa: CASSPQGASGEAFF; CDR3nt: TGTGCCAGCTCCCCACAGGGGGCGTCGGGCGAAGCTTTCTTT
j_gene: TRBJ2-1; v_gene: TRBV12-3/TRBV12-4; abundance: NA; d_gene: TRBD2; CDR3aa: CASSSPGSGDYNEQFF; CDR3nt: TGTGCCAGCAGTTCCCCTGGGAGCGGGGATTACAATGAGCAGTTCTTC
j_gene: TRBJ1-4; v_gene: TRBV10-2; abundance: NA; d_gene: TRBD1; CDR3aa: CASSELTGGIGANEKLFF; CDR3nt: TGCGCCAGCAGTGAGTTGACAGGGGGCATAGGGGCTAATGAAAAACTGTTTTTT
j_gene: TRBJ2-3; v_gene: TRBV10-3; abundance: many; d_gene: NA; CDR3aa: CAISGQLDTQYF; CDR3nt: TGTGCCATCAGTGGGCAGCTCGATACGCAGTATTTT
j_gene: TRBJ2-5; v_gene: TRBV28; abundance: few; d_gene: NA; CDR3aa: CASTLQTSFETQYF; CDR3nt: TGTGCCAGCACCTTACAAACTAGCTTTGAGACCCAGTACTTC
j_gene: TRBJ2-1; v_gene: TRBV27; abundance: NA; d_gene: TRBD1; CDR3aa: CASSYGTADNEQFF; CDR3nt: TGTGCCAGCAGTTACGGGACAGCCGACAATGAGCAGTTCTTC
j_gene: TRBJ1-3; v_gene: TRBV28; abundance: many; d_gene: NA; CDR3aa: CASSLPGSSSGNTIYF; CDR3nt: TGTGCCAGCAGTTTACCCGGGTCCAGCTCTGGAAACACCATATATTTT
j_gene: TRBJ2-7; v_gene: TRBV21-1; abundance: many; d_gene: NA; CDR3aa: CASSNKDRGGSYEQYF; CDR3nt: TGTGCCAGCAGCAACAAGGACAGGGGGGGTTCCTACGAGCAGTACTTC
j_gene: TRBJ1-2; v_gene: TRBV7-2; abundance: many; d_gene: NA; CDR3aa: CASSLQAQYYGYTF; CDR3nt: TGTGCCAGCAGCTTACAGGCGCAATACTATGGCTACACCTTC
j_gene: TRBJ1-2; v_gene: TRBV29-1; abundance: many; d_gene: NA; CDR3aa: CSVGGPNYGYTF; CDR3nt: TGCAGCGTGGGGGGGCCCAACTATGGCTACACCTTC
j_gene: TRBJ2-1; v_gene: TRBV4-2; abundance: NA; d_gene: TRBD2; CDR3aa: CASSQGSGDAGEQFF; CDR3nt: TGTGCCAGCAGCCAGGGTAGCGGGGACGCGGGGGAGCAGTTCTTC
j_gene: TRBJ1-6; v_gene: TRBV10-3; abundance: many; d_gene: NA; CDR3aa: CAIGRQNSPLHF; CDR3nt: TGTGCCATCGGCAGACAGAATTCACCCCTCCACTTT
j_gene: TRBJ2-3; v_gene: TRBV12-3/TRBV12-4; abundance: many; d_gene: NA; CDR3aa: CASSLRGLGDTQYF; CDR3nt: TGTGCCAGCAGTTTGAGGGGCTTAGGAGATACGCAGTATTTT
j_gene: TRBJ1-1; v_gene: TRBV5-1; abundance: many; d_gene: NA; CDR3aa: CASSSNRQVTEAFF; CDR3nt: TGCGCCAGCAGCTCGAACCGACAGGTCACTGAAGCTTTCTTT
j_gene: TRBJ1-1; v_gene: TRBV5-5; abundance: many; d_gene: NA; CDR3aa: CASSRPGTEAFF; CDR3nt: TGTGCCAGCAGCCGTCCCGGCACTGAAGCTTTCTTT
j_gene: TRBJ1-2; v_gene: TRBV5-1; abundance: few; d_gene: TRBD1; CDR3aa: CASSPDRVDGYTF; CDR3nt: TGCGCCAGCAGCCCGGACAGGGTGGATGGCTACACCTTC
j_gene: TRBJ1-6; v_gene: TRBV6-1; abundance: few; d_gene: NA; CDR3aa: CASTEQGNSPLHF; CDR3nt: TGTGCCAGCACTGAGCAGGGAAATTCACCCCTCCACTTT
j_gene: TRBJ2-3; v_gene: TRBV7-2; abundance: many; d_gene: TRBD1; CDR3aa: CASSLRGGYTDTQYF; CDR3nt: TGTGCCAGCAGCTTACGAGGGGGCTACACAGATACGCAGTATTTT
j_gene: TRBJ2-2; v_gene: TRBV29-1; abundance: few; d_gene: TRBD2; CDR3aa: CSVEATQPLAGMNTGELFF; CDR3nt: TGCAGCGTTGAAGCCACCCAACCACTAGCGGGGATGAACACCGGGGAGCTGTTTTTT
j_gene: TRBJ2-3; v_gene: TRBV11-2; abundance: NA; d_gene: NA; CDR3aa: CASSLGPAFTDTQYF; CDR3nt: TGTGCCAGCAGCTTGGGTCCGGCCTTCACAGATACGCAGTATTTT
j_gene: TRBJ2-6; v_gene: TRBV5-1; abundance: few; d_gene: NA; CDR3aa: CASSPGGSSGANVLTF; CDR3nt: TGCGCCAGCAGCCCAGGGGGGTCCTCTGGGGCCAACGTCCTGACTTTC
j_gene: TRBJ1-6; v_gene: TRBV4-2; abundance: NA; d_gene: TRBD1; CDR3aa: CASSQDVGGGSPLHF; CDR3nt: TGTGCCAGCAGCCAAGATGTAGGGGGCGGATCACCCCTCCACTTT
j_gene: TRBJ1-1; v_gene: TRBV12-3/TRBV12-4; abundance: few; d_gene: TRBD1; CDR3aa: CASSLMDRWTGVNTEAFF; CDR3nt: TGTGCCAGCAGTTTAATGGACCGATGGACAGGGGTAAATACTGAAGCTTTCTTT
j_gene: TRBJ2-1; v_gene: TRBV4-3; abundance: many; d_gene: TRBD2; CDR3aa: CASSLSVAGGRNEQFF; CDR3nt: TGCGCCAGCAGCCTGTCTGTAGCGGGGGGGCGCAATGAGCAGTTCTTC
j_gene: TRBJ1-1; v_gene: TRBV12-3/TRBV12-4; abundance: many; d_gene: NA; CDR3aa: CASSFEGILKAFF; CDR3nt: TGTGCCAGCAGTTTCGAGGGCATATTGAAAGCTTTCTTT
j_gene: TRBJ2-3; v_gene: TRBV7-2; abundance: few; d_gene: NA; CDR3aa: CASSLGAPPDTQYF; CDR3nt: TGTGCCAGCAGCTTGGGGGCCCCACCAGATACGCAGTATTTT
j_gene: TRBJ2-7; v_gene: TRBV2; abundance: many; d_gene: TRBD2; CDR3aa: CASSDLAGAYEQYF; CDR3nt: TGTGCCAGCAGCGATCTAGCGGGGGCCTACGAGCAGTACTTC